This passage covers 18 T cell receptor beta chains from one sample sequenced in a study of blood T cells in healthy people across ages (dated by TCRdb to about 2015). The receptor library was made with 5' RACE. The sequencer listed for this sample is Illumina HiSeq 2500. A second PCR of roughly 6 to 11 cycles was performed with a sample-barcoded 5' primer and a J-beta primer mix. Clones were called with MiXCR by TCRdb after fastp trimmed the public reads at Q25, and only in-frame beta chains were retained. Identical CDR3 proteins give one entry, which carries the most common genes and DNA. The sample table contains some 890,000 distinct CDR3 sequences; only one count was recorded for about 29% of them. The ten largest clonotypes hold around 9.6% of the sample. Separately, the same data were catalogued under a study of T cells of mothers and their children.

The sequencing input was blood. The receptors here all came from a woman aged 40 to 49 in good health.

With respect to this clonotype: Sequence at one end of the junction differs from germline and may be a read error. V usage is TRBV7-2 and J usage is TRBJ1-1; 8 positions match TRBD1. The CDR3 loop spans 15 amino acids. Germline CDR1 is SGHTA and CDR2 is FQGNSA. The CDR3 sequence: CAGSSGGQVNTEAFF. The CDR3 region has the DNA TGTGCCGGCAGCTCAGGGGGACAGGTGAACACTGAAGCTTTCTTT.

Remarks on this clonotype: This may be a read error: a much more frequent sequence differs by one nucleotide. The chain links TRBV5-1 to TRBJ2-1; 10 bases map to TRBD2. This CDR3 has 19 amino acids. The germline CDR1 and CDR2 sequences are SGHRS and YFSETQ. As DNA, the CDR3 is TGCGCCAGCAGCTTGGGTAGCGGGGGGTCCCAGAGCTCCTACAATGGGCAGTTCTTC. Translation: CASSLGSGGSQSSYNGQFF. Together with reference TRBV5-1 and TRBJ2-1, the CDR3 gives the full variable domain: KAGVTQTPRYLIKTRGQQVTLSCSPISGHRSVSWYQQTPGQGLQFLFEYFSETQRNKGNFPGRFSGRQFSNSRSEMNVSTLELGDSALYLCASSLGSGGSQSSYNGQFFGPGTRLTVL.

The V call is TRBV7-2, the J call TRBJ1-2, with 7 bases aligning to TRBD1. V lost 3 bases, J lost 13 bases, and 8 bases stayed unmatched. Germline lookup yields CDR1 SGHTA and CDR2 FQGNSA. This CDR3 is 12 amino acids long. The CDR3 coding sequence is TGTGCCAGCAGCTTGGAGACAGGGTGTTTCACCTTC. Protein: CASSLETGCFTF.

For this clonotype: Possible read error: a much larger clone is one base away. The DNA of the CDR3 is TGTGCCAGCAGCTTAGCCCACTCCTACGAGCAGCACTTC. This gives the protein CASSLAHSYEQHF. The chain is built from TRBV7-9 and TRBJ2-7, with D uncertain. Germline assignment: CDR1 SEHNR and CDR2 FQNEAQ (reference sequence). This CDR3 is built from 13 residues.

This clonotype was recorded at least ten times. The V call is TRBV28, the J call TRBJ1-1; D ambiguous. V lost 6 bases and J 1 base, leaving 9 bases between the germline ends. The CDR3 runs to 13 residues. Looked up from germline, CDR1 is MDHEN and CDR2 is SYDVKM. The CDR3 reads CASSLGQNTEAFF. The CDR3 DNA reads TGTGCCAGCAGCTTAGGGCAGAACACTGAAGCTTTCTTT.

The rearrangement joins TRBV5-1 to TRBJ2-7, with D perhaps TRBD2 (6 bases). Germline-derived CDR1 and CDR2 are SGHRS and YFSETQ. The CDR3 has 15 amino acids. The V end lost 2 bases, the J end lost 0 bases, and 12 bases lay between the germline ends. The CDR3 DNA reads TGCGCCAGCAGCTTTGGCGGGGTTAGCTCCTACGAGCAGTACTTC. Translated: CASSFGGVSSYEQYF.

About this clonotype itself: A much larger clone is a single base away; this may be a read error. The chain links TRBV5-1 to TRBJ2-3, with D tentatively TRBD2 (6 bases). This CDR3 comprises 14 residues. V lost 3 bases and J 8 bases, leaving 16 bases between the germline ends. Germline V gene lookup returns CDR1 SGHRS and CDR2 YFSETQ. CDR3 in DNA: TGCGCCAGCAGCTCCGGGAGCGTCGCAGGTACGCAGTATTTT. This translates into CASSSGSVAGTQYF.

CDR3 in amino acids: CASSLGPTGDTQYF. DNA for the CDR3: TGTGCCAGCAGCTTGGGTCCGACAGGAGATACGCAGTATTTT. The chain recombines TRBV7-3 with TRBJ2-3, with D perhaps matching TRBD1 (6 bases). This CDR3 is built from 14 residues. Germline V gene lookup returns CDR1 SGHTA and CDR2 FQGTGA. The V end lost 3 bases, the J end lost 5 bases, and 12 bases lay between the germline ends.

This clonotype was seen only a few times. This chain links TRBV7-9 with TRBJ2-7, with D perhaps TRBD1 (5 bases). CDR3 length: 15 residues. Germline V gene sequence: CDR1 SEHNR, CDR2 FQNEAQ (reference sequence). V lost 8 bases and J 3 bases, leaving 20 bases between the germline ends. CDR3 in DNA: TGTGCCAGCTGCCCAGATTCCGGACACTACTACGAGCAGTACTTC. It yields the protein CASCPDSGHYYEQYF.

The CDR3 region is CASSPRAIEDEQYF. CDR3 DNA sequence: TGCGCCAGCAGCCCTCGGGCCATCGAGGACGAGCAGTACTTC. The chain uses TRBV4-1 and TRBJ2-7, with D uncertain. This CDR3 has 14 residues. CDR1 and CDR2 from the germline V gene are MGHRA and YSYEKL. The V end lost 4 bases, the J end lost 5 bases, and 15 bases lay between the germline ends.

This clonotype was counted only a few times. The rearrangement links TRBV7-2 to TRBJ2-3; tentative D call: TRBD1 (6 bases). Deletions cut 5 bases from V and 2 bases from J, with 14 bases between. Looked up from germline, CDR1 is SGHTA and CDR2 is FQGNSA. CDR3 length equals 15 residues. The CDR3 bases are TGTGCCAGCAGCCAAGACCAGGGGTTCACAGATACGCAGTATTTT. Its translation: CASSQDQGFTDTQYF.

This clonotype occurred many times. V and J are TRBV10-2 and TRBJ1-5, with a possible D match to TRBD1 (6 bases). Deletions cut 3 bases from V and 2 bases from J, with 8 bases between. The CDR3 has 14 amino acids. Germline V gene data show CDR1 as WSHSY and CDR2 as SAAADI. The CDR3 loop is CASSDDRRNQPQHF. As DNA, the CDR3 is TGCGCCAGCAGTGACGACAGGCGCAATCAGCCCCAGCATTTT.

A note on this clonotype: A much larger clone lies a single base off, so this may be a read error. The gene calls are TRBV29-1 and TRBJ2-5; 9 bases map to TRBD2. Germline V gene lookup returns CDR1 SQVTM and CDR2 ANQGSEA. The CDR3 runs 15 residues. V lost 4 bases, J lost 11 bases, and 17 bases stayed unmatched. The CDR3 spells CSVVQLAGVNNEQYF. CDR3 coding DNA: TGCAGCGTTGTTCAATTAGCGGGGGTGAACAATGAGCAGTACTTC.

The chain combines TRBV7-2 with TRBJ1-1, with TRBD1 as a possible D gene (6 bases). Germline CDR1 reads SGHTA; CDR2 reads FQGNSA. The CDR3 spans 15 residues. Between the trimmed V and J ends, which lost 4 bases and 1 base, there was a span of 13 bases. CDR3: CASSSSGVGNTEAFF. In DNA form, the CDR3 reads TGTGCCAGCAGCTCCTCAGGGGTCGGGAACACTGAAGCTTTCTTT.

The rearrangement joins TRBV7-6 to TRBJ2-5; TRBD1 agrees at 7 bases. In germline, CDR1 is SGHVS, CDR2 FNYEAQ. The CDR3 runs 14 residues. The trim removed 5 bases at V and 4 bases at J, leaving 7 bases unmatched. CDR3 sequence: CASSLDRVLETQYF. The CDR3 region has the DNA TGTGCCAGCAGCCTAGACAGGGTTTTAGAGACCCAGTACTTC. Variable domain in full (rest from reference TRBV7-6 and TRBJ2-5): GAGVSQSPRYKVTKRGQDVALRCDPISGHVSLYWYRQALGQGPEFLTYFNYEAQQDKSGLPNDRFSAERPEGSISTLTIQRTEQRDSAMYRCASSLDRVLETQYFGPGTRLLVL.

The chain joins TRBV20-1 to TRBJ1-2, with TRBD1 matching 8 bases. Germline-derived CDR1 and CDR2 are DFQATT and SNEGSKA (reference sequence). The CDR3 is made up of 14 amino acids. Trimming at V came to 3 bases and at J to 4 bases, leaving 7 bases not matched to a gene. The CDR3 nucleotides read TGCAGTGCTAGCCCCAGGGGGCTGGGCTATGGCTACACCTTC. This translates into CSASPRGLGYGYTF.

DNA of the CDR3: TGTGCCAGCAGCGGGACTAGCGTAGCCAATGAGCAGTACTTC. This translates into CASSGTSVANEQYF. This chain joins TRBV13 and TRBJ2-5; 10 positions match TRBD2. The germline V gene encodes CDR1 PRHDT and CDR2 FYEKMQ (reference sequence). After removal of 5 bases from V and 11 bases from J, the junction contained 11 bases not matched to a gene. The CDR3 is made up of 14 amino acids.

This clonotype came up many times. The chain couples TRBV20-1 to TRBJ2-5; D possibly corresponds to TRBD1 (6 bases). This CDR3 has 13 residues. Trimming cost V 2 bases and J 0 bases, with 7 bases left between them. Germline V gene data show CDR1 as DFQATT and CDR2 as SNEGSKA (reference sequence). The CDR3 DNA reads TGCAGTGCTAGACGGGACAACCAAGAGACCCAGTACTTC. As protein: CSARRDNQETQYF.